The sequence of this TCR beta chain was determined in a study of cytomegalovirus exposure and HLA in healthy donors (dated by TCRdb to 2015 to 2018). About the study as a whole: An earlier analysis of approximately 600 of the donors reported 250 to 350 Gb of sequence data and roughly 100 million unique TCR beta sequences from roughly 200 million T cells. Roughly 300 gigabases of sequencing data and about 92 million unique TCR sequences made up an early release that covered nearly 650 HLA-typed donors. Among the roughly 430 genotyped donors, roughly 80% belonged to the genetic ancestry cluster associated with self-reported Caucasian donors. The study aimed to test whether signatures of past pathogen exposure could be identified by cataloging public T cell receptors. The study used immunosequencing to profile the T cell repertoires of approximately 630 subjects and linked those repertoires to cytomegalovirus serostatus. A separate validation cohort of 100 to 150 different subjects was used in addition to the 666-subject first cohort. To predict cytomegalovirus infection status, the study brought together high-throughput TCR immunosequencing, statistical association of individual TCRs with disease status, and machine learning. To study patterns of TCR occurrence, a later analysis re-analyzed previously published TCR beta repertoires from 500 to 850 donors and added high-resolution HLA genotyping. In the later analysis, no new phenotypic data were used to find candidate immune exposures; instead, reliance was placed on TCR beta sequences and their occurrence across donors. In an earlier analysis of a few hundred of the donors, high-throughput TCR beta sequencing was used to judge whether each TCR beta V gene segment behaved as functional or pseudogenic. Donor age, sex, ethnicity and CMV serostatus were compiled alongside the repertoire data. A later genetic analysis used genome-wide SNP genotypes for about 55% of the 666 donors, treating that subset as a discovery cohort. All discovery cohort repertoires had been generated using a single sequencing platform. Class I and class II HLA loci were covered by the typing at four-digit resolution. The number of typed donors differed by locus: about 629-640 for A, B, C, DRB1 and DQB1; 522 for DQA1; over 600 for DPA1; and around 450 for DPB1. About five DR-DQ haplotypes were treated as single units for association and clustering because of strong linkage in the cohort. On average, 235,054 unique TCR beta nucleotide sequences were sequenced per donor among about 400 genotyped donors of the cohort, with roughly 18% of those sequences being non-productive. General conclusions and limits of the study: The sequencing pipeline was judged likely to have produced a cluster of highly shared sequence variants as a technical artifact. A later analysis found that TCR association rates varied across HLA loci, with DRB1 alleles showing the most associated TCRs and HLA-C alleles the fewest. While some public TCRs were present in many individuals, most TCR sequences turned up only very rarely across donors. According to a later analysis, parvovirus B19, influenza, CMV and Epstein-Barr virus appeared linked to several top co-occurrence clusters. The cohort was sequenced for TCR beta chains only, and without alpha or paired-chain data the features that could be detected were limited. When HLA alleles, especially DR and DQ, strongly co-occurred, TCR associations were difficult to assign to individual alleles. According to a later genetic analysis, donors in an Asian-associated ancestry cluster had fewer N-insertions in productive TCRs than the roughly 700-donor mean. The study listed 164 TCR beta chains as associated with cytomegalovirus. Presence/absence analyses assumed roughly uniform sequencing depth across donors, an assumption that may not hold. The earlier analysis of about 600 of the donors excluded roughly 17 rarely observed V segments, including chromosome 9 orphons, because counts were too low. Because HLA typing was unavailable for some donors at each locus, only the typed subset was used in association tests. V-gene and J-gene trimming of TCR beta chains was associated with a missense DCLRE1C variant in a later genetic analysis, and the association was replicated in an independent cohort. According to the authors, the approach could potentially be generalized to other disease states and immunological phenotypes. In a later analysis, HLA-associated TCR beta chains were found to be more clonally expanded and to have lower generation probabilities than equally common non-associated chains. Correlated functional status among segregating V segments might reflect linkage disequilibrium, but an unknown experimental factor could not be ruled out. A further reported finding was that TCR beta sequences accurately predicted the HLA-A and HLA-B alleles for most subjects in the first cohort. According to a later analysis, most CMV-associated TCR beta chains appeared to be HLA-restricted, and the HLA associations seemed to be driven largely by CMV exposure. In vitro tests confirmed that a few of the cytomegalovirus-associated TCR beta chains recognize cytomegalovirus antigens. The only immune exposure information available for the cohort was CMV serostatus. The 87-base-pair reads could not distinguish some IMGT-functional V segments, including TRBV6-2 and TRBV6-3, so those segments were excluded. At a false discovery rate of 0.05, a later analysis linked around 17,000 TCR beta sequences to specific HLA alleles. Broadly in line with IMGT annotations, most TCR beta V segments showed up in productive rearrangements about 87% or about 30% of the time in an earlier analysis of 587 of the donors. The classifier was reported to diagnose cytomegalovirus status with high specificity and sensitivity in both the original and validation cohorts.

On this clone itself: Its binding antigen is unknown. No much larger clonotype is one base removed from it; base qualities were not supplied.

CDR1 and CDR2 are read off the germline V gene as SGHTA and FQGNSA. Between the V and J ends, shortened by 2 bases and 8 bases respectively, the junction contains 18 bases. The CDR3 sequence holds 16 residues, the cysteine and phenylalanine included. Only the CDR3 part of the read is kept: 48 bases, read in frame from the first base. In total, fewer than 750 healthy bone marrow donors made up the cohort. All cohort members were sampled while nominally healthy, although unrecorded immune exposures were likely present. The donor tested CMV seropositive, placing the donor among the roughly 300 seropositive members of the cohort. A peripheral blood sample was provided by each donor, and peripheral blood mononuclear cells were used for TCR beta sequencing. Genomic DNA extraction from the blood cell samples was performed with the Qiagen DNeasy Blood Extraction Kit. The method behind the library was the immunoSEQ multiplex PCR assay. A mixture of 60 forward primers for TCR Vbeta segments and 13 reverse primers for TCR Jbeta segments was used in the multiplex PCR. Amplification of the CDR3 region of rearranged TCR beta genes was performed with a multiplex PCR assay on genomic DNA. The amplified TCR beta libraries were sequenced on the Illumina HiSeq System as 87-base-pair reads. The authors processed their data as follows. A later analysis tallied around 80 million unique TCR beta chains across the 650 to 750 repertoires, and about 12 million of those chains were shared by two or more donors. To remove PCR and sequencing errors, raw reads were error-corrected and collapsed into unique sequences using a nearest-neighbor algorithm that merged closely related sequences. CDR3 sequences were aligned to IMGT reference sequences to assign V, D and J gene segments. Each retained sequence needed at least a six-nucleotide match to both a V gene segment and a J gene segment. Rearrangements were classified as productive when the CDR3 lacked stop codons and remained in frame with V and J, and all other rearrangements were classified as non-productive. CDR3 was defined by IMGT convention, running from the second conserved V-encoded cysteine to the conserved J-encoded phenylalanine. Sequences without an unambiguous match to a single V gene segment were excluded from the earlier analysis of about 640 of the donors. An earlier analysis of a few hundred of the donors called V segments functional above 56.7% productive rearrangements and segregating when the between-donor standard deviation exceeded 5%. A statistical classification framework was built for diagnosing cytomegalovirus status from the catalog of TCR beta chain sequences. A later analysis assigned V and J genes by comparing TCR nucleotide sequences with IMGT/GENE-DB human TR gene sequences. The TCRdist pipeline was used in a later analysis to assign CDR3 sequences and most-parsimonious VDJ recombination scenarios. In a later analysis, every TCR beta chain was defined by the combination of its CDR3 amino acid sequence and its V-gene family, and reads without a unique V-gene family were dropped. A later analysis removed 592 highly shared, low-generation-probability nucleotide sequences to deal with suspected cross-contamination and a sequencing artifact. In a later analysis, a clonal expansion index was calculated for each public chain from normalized within-repertoire ranks of inferred template counts. A later analysis computed generation probabilities with a VDJ recombination model fitted to out-of-frame rearrangements, and checked the results against IGoR. Hypergeometric tests were used in a later analysis to score TCR-TCR, TCR-HLA and TCR-CMV co-occurrence, with a repertoire-size bias correction applied to the TCR pairs. A later analysis estimated false discovery rates by permuting HLA or CMV assignments 20 times. In a later analysis, co-occurring TCRs were grouped using DBSCAN, with TCRdist sequence similarity added in when clustering inside HLA-allele-positive subsets. Repertoires with fewer than 30,000 or more than 120,000 public chains were left out of co-occurrence clustering, as were about five repertoires with anomalous nucleotide sharing. TCRdb limited this immuneACCESS table to in-frame rearrangements with V and J called. A share of clones is missing; checked studies link under half to unresolved V genes, and the rest is unexplained. The DNA was the basis for D and trimming; V, J and clone size are from that table. The sample table contains under 200,000 clones; only one count was recorded for around four fifths of them. The ten biggest clones cover around 0.91% of the sample.

The TCR sequence derives from a girl aged 2 to 9 in good health and CMV-seropositive. The sample was PBMCs. The chain joins TRBV7-2 to TRBJ2-2; no D gene can be assigned with confidence. The nucleotides read TGTGCCAGCAGCTTAATGGTCACTCTCTCGCGGGGGGAGCTGTTTTTT. Protein translation: CASSLMVTLSRGELFF.